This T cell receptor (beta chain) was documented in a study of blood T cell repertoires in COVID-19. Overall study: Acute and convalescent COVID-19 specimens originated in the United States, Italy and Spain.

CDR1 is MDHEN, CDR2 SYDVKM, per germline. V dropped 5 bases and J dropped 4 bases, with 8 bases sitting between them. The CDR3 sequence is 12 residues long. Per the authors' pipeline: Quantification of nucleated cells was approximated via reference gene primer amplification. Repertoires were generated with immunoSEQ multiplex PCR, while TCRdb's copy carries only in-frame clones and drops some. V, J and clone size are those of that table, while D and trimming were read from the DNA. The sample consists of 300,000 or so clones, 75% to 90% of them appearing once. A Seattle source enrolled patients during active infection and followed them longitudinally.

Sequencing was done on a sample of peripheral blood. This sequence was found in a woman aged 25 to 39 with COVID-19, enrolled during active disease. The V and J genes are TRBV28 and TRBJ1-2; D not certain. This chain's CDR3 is CASSTSGYGYTF. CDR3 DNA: TGTGCCAGCAGTACATCGGGCTATGGCTACACCTTC.